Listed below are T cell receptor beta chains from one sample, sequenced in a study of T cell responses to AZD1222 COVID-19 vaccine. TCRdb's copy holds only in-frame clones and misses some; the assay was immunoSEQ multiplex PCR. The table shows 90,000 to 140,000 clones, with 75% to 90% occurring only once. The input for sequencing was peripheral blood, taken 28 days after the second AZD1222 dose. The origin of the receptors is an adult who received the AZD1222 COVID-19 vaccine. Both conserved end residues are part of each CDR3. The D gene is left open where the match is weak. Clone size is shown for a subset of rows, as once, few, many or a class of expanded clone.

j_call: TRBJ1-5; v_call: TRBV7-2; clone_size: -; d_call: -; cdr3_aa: CASSLGSGGAVAQHF; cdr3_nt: TGTGCCAGCAGCTTAGGTAGTGGGGGGGCGGTGGCCCAGCATTTT
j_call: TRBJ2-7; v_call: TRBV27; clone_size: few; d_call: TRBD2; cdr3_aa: CASRRGGGFYEQYF; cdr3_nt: TGTGCCAGCAGACGGGGGGGCGGCTTCTACGAGCAGTACTTC
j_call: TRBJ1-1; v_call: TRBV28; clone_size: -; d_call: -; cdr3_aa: CASSLFLGAAFF; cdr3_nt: TGTGCCAGCAGTTTATTCCTGGGGGCCGCTTTCTTT
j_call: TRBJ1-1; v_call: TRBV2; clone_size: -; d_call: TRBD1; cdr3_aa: CASMWGQNRGQGNTEAFF; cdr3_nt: TGTGCCAGCATGTGGGGCCAGAACAGGGGGCAGGGAAACACTGAAGCTTTCTTT
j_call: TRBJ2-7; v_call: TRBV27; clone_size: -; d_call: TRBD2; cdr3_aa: CASSGLAGGPYEQYF; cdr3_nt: TGTGCCAGCAGCGGACTAGCGGGAGGGCCGTACGAGCAGTACTTC
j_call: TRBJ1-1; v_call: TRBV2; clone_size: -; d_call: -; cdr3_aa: CASSGAAGLNTEAFF; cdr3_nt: TGTGCCAGCAGTGGCGCGGCGGGGCTGAACACTGAAGCTTTCTTT
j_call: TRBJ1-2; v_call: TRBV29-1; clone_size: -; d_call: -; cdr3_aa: CSVPSLGGYTF; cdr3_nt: TGCAGCGTTCCCTCCCTGGGCGGCTACACCTTC
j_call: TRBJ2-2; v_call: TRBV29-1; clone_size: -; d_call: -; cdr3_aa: CSVEATGIGELFF; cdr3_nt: TGCAGCGTTGAAGCCACAGGTATCGGGGAGCTGTTTTTT
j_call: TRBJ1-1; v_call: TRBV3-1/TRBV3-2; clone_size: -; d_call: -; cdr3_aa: CASSQDSALRTEAFF; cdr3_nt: TGTGCCAGCAGCCAAGATTCAGCGTTAAGGACTGAAGCTTTCTTT
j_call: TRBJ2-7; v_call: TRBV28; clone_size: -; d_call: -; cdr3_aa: CASSFPPAGEQYF; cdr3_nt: TGTGCCAGCAGTTTCCCTCCCGCAGGGGAGCAGTACTTC
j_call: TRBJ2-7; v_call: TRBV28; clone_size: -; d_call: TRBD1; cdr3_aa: CASSGLDRVYEQYF; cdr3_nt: TGTGCCAGCAGTGGCCTAGACAGGGTCTACGAGCAGTACTTC
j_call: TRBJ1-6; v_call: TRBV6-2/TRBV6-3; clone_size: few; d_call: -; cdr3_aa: CASSYSDSSYNSPLHF; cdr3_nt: TGTGCCAGCAGTTACTCCGACAGCTCCTATAATTCACCCCTCCACTTT
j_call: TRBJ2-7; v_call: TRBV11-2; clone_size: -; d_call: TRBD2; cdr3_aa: CASSKGLAYEQYF; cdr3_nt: TGTGCCAGCAGCAAGGGACTAGCCTACGAGCAGTACTTC
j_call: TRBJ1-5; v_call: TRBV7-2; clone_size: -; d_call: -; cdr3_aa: CASSLPPGSNQPQHF; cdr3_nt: TGTGCCAGCAGCTTACCCCCAGGGTCCAATCAGCCCCAGCATTTT
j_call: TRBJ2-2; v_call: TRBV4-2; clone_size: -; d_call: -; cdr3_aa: CASSQRGGPNTGELFF; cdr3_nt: TGTGCCAGCAGCCAACGGGGCGGGCCGAACACCGGGGAGCTGTTTTTT
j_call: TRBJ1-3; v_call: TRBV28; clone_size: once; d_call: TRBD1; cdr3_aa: CASSRTGTSGNTIYF; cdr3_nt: TGTGCCAGCAGCCGGACAGGGACCTCTGGAAACACCATATATTTT
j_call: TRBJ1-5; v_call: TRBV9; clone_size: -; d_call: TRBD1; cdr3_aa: CASSVTGAPTQPQHF; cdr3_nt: TGTGCCAGCAGCGTGACAGGGGCCCCCACTCAGCCCCAGCATTTT
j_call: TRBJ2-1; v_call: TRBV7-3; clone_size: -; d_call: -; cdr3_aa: CASSSQGYNEQFF; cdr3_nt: TGTGCCAGCAGCTCCCAAGGATACAATGAGCAGTTCTTC
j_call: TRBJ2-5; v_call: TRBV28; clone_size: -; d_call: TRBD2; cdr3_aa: CASSPSGSVETQYF; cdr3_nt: TGTGCCAGCAGTCCAAGCGGGAGTGTAGAGACCCAGTACTTC
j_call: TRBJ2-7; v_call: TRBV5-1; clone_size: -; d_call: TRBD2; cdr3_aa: CASSLDTGGGNEQYF; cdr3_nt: TGCGCCAGCAGCTTGGACACGGGAGGAGGGAACGAGCAGTACTTC
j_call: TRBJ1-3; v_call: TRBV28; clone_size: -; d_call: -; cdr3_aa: CASRPGSSGNTIYF; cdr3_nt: TGTGCCAGCAGACCAGGGAGCTCTGGAAACACCATATATTTT
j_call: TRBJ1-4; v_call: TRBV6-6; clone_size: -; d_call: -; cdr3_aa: CASRASTNEKLFF; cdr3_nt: TGTGCCAGCAGGGCTTCAACTAATGAAAAACTGTTTTTT
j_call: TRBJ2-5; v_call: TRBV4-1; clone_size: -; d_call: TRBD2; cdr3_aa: CASSQVGLAGWETQYF; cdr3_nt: TGCGCCAGCAGCCAGGTGGGACTAGCGGGGTGGGAGACCCAGTACTTC
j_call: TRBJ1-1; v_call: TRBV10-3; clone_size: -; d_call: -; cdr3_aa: CAIANGAMNTEAFF; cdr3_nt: TGTGCCATAGCCAACGGAGCCATGAACACTGAAGCTTTCTTT
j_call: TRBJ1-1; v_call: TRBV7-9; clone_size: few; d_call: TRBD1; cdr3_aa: CASSTIRGLTEAFF; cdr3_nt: TGTGCCAGCAGCACAATCAGGGGGCTCACTGAAGCTTTCTTT
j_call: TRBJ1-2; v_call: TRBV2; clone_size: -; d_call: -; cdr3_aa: CASSELGQGAYGYTF; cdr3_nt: TGTGCCAGCAGTGAACTCGGGCAGGGCGCCTATGGCTACACCTTC
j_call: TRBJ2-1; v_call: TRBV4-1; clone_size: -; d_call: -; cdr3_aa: CASSQSGPTYNEQFF; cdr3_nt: TGCGCCAGCAGCCAATCCGGGCCGACCTACAATGAGCAGTTCTTC
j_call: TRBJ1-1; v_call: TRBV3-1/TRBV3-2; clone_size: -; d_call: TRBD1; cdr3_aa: CASSTRTGTISEAFF; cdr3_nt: TGTGCCAGCAGCACCCGGACAGGGACGATTTCTGAAGCTTTCTTT
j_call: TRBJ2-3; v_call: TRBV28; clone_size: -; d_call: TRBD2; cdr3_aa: CASSLIIGLAGEDTQYF; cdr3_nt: TGTGCCAGCAGTTTAATTATCGGACTAGCGGGAGAGGATACGCAGTATTTT
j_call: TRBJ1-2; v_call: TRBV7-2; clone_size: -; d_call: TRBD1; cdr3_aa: CASSLGQGAYYGYTF; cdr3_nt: TGTGCCAGCAGCTTAGGGCAGGGGGCCTACTATGGCTACACCTTC
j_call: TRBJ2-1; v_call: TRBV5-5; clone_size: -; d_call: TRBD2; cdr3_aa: CASSLRTSSGNEQFF; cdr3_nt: TGTGCCAGCAGCTTGCGGACTAGCTCGGGCAATGAGCAGTTCTTC
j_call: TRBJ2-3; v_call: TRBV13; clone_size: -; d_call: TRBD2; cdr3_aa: CASSLWVRREGADTQYF; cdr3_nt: TGTGCCAGCAGCTTATGGGTACGGCGGGAGGGTGCAGATACGCAGTATTTT
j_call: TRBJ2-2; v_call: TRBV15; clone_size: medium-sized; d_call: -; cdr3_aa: CATSSGETGELFF; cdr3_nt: TGTGCCACCAGCAGTGGTGAAACCGGGGAGCTGTTTTTT
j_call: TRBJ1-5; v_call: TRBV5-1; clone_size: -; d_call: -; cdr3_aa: CASSLGGEGGQPQHF; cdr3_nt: TGCGCCAGCAGCTTGGGAGGGGAAGGGGGTCAGCCCCAGCATTTT
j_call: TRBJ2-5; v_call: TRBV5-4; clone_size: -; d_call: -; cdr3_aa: CASSLSSSETQYF; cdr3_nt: TGTGCCAGCAGCTTATCAAGCTCGGAGACCCAGTACTTC
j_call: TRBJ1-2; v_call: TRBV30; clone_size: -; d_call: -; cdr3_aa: CAWSLGGAVRLNYGYTF; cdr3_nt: TGTGCCTGGAGTTTGGGGGGTGCTGTACGGCTTAACTATGGCTACACCTTC
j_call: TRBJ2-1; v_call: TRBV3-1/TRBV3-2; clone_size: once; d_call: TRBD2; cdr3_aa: CASSRQLASGGMYNEQFF; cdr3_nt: TGTGCCAGCAGCCGACAATTGGCTAGCGGGGGTATGTATAATGAGCAGTTCTTC
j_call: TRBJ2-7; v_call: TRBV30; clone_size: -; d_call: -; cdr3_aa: CAWSSNTYYEQYF; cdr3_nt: TGTGCCTGGAGTTCTAATACCTACTACGAGCAGTACTTC
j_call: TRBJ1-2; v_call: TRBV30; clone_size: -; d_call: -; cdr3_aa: CAWSVGGVAGYTF; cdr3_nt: TGTGCCTGGAGTGTAGGAGGGGTGGCTGGCTACACCTTC
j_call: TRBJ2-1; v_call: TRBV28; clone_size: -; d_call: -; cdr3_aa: CASSLSRALYFF; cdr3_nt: TGTGCCAGCAGTTTATCCCGGGCCCTGTACTTCTTC
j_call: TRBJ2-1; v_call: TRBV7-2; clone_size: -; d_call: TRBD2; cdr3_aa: CASSPLAGDYNEQFF; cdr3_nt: TGTGCCAGCAGCCCACTAGCGGGAGACTACAATGAGCAGTTCTTC
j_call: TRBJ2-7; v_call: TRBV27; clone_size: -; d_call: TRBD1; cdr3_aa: CASSFSSTGGGHEQYF; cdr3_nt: TGTGCCAGCAGTTTCTCCTCCACAGGGGGCGGCCACGAGCAGTACTTC
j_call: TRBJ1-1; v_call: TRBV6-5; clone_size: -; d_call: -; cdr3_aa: CASTDGRGAFF; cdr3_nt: TGTGCCAGCACCGACGGAAGAGGAGCTTTCTTT
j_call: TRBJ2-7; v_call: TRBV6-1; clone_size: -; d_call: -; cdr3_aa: CASSESGNHYEQYF; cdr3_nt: TGTGCCAGCAGTGAAAGTGGGAACCACTACGAGCAGTACTTC
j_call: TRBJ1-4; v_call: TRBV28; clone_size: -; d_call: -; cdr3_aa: CASSTTWGLGEKLFF; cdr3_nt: TGTGCCAGCAGCACCACCTGGGGGCTGGGTGAAAAACTGTTTTTT
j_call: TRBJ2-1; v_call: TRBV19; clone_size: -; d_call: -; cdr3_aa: CASSNGSRPYNEQFF; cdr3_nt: TGTGCCAGTAGTAACGGGAGCCGCCCCTACAATGAGCAGTTCTTC
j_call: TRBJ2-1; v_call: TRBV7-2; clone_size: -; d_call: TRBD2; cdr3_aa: CASSLLGGGGHNEQFF; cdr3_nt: TGTGCCAGCAGCTTATTAGGCGGGGGAGGCCACAATGAGCAGTTCTTC
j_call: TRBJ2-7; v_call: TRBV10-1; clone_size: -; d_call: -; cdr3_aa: CASSESKGRGYEQYF; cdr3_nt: TGCGCCAGCAGTGAGTCGAAGGGCAGAGGCTACGAGCAGTACTTC
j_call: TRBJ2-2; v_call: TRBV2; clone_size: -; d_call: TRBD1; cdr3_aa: CASSTGTGDTGELFF; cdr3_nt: TGTGCCAGCAGTACCGGGACAGGGGACACCGGGGAGCTGTTTTTT
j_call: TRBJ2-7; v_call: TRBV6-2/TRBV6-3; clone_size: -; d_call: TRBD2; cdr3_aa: CASSSLLREGSNEQYF; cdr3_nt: TGTGCCAGCAGTTCCCTTCTTAGGGAGGGTTCAAACGAGCAGTACTTC
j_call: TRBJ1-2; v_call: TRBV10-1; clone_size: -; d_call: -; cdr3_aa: CASSPRGGSYGYTF; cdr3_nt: TGCGCCAGCAGCCCGAGGGGGGGTTCCTATGGCTACACCTTC